This T cell receptor (beta chain) derives from a study of blood T cell repertoires in COVID-19. Study summary: Sources were T cells, B-cell-depleted T cells, or PBMCs; the material itself was cDNA or gDNA.

Authors' analysis steps: Amplification of reference gene primers provided the estimated nucleated cell counts. Sequencing used immunoSEQ multiplex PCR; TCRdb keeps in-frame clones, though not all of them. V, J and clone size were drawn from that table, and D and trimming were deduced from the DNA. The sample comprises approximately 470,000 clones, roughly 87% of which are singletons, and 0.7% rests with the top ten. The source of this sequence is a woman aged 18-29 years who had recovered from COVID-19. The material sequenced was PBMCs or T cells enriched from blood (not recorded which).

CDR3 region: CASSNRLAGSLDTQYF. The CDR3 nucleotides read TGTGCCAGCAGCAACCGACTAGCGGGGAGCTTGGATACGCAGTATTTT. The rearrangement uses TRBV3-1 (or the pseudogene TRBV3-2) and TRBJ2-3; TRBD2 matches 11 bases. The CDR3 loop spans 16 amino acids. The J segment lost 6 bases and the V segment lost 5 bases, leaving 10 bases of the junction unmatched. Germline CDR1 is LGHDT and CDR2 is YNNKEL (reference sequence).